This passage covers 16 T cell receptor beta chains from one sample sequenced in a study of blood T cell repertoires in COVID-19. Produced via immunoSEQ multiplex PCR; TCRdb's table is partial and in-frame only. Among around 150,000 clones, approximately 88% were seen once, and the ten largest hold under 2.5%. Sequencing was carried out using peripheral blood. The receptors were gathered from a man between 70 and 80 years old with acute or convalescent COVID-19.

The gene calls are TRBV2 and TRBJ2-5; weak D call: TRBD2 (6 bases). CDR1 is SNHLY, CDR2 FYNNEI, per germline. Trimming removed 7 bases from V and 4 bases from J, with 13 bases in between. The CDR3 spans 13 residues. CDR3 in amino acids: CASMSAGRETQYF. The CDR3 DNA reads TGTGCCAGCATGTCCGCGGGGAGAGAGACCCAGTACTTC.

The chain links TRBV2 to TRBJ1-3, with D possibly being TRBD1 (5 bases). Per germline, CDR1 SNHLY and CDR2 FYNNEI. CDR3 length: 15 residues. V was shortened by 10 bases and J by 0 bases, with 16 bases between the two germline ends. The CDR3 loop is CANAPGGTSGNTIYF. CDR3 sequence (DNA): TGTGCCAATGCCCCCGGGGGGACCTCTGGAAACACCATATATTTT.

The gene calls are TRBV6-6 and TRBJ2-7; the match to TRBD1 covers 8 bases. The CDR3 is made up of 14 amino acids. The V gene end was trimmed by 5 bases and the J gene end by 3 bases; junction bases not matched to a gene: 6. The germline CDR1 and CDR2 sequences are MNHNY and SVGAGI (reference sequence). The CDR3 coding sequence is TGTGCCAGCAGTGGGGGGACAGGCAGCTACGAGCAGTACTTC. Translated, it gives CASSGGTGSYEQYF.

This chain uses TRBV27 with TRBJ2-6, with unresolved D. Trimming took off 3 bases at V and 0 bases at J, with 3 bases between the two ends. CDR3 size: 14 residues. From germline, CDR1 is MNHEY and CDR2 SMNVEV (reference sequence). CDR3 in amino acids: CASSFLSGANVLTF. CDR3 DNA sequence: TGTGCCAGCAGTTTTCTCTCTGGGGCCAACGTCCTGACTTTC.

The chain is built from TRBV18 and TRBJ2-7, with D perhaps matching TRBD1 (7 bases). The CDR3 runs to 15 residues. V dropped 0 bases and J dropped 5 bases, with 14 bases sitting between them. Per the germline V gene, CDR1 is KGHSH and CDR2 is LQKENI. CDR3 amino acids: CASSPPTGRLNEQYF. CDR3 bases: TGTGCCAGCTCACCACCGACAGGGAGGCTAAACGAGCAGTACTTC.

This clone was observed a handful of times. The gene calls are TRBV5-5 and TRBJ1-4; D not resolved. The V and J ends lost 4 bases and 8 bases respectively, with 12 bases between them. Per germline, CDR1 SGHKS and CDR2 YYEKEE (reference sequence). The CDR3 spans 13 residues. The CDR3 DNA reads TGTGCCAGCAGCATCTTTTACGGGGAAAAACTGTTTTTT. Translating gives CASSIFYGEKLFF.

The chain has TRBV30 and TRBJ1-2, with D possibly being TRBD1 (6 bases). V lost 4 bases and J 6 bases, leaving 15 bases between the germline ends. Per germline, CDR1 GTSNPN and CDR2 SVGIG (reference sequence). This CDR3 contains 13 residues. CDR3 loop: CAWNKGHEDGYTF. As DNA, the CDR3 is TGTGCCTGGAATAAGGGACATGAGGATGGCTACACCTTC.

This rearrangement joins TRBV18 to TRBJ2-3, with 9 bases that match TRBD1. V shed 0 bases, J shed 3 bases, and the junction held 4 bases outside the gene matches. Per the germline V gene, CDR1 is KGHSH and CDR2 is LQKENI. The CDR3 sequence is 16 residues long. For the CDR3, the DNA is TGTGCCAGCTCACCACCGGGACAGGGTTCAACAGATACGCAGTATTTT. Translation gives CASSPPGQGSTDTQYF.

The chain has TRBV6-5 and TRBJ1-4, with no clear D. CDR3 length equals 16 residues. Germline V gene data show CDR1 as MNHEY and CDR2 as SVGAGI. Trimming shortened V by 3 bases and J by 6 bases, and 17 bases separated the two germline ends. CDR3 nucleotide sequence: TGTGCCAGCAGTTATTCTAGGGCCCGGGGATATGAAAAACTGTTTTTT. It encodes CASSYSRARGYEKLFF.

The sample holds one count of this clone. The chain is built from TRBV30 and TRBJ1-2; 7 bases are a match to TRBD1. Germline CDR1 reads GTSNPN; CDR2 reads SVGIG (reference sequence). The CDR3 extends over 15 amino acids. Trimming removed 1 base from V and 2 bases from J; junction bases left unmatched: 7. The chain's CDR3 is CAWSGVGQPNYGYTF. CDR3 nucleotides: TGTGCCTGGAGTGGCGTGGGACAGCCAAACTATGGCTACACCTTC.

The CDR3 loop is CASSFSSGGTGGEQFF. The CDR3 DNA is TGCGCCAGCAGCTTCAGTAGCGGGGGGACCGGAGGTGAGCAGTTCTTC. This chain uses TRBV5-1 with TRBJ2-1; 10 positions match TRBD2. Germline values: CDR1 SGHRS, CDR2 YFSETQ. The CDR3 contains 16 residues. V lost 2 bases to trimming and J lost 9 bases; unmatched junction nucleotides: 11.

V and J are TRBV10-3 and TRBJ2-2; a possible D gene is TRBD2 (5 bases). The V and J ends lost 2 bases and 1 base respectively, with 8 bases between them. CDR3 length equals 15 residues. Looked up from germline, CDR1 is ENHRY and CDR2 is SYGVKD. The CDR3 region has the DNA TGTGCCATCAGTGAGGGCGCGGGGAACACCGGGGAGCTGTTTTTT. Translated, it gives CAISEGAGNTGELFF.

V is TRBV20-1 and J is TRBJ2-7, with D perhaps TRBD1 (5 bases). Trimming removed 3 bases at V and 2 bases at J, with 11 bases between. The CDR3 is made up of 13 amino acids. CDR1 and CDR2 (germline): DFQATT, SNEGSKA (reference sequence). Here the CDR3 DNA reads TGCAGTGCTAGTTTGCCAGGGACCTACGAGCAGTACTTC. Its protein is CSASLPGTYEQYF.

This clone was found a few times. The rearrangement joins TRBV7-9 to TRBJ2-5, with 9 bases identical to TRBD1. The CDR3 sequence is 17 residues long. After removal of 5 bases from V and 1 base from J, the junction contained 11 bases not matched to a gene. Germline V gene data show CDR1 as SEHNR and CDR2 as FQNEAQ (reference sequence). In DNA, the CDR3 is TGTGCCAGCAGCCTCCGGGACAGGGTCGTTGTCCAAGAGACCCAGTACTTC. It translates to CASSLRDRVVVQETQYF.

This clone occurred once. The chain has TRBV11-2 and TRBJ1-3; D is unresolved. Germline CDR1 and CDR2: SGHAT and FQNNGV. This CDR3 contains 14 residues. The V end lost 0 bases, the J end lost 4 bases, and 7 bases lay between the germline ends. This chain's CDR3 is CASSLERTGNTIYF. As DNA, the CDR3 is TGTGCCAGCAGCTTAGAGAGAACGGGAAACACCATATATTTT.

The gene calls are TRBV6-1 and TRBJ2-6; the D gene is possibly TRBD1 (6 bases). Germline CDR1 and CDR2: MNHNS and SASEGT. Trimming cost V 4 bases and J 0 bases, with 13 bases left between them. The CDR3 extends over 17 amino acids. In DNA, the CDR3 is TGTGCCAGCAGTGCAACGACAGGCGTCTCTGGGGCCAACGTCCTGACTTTC. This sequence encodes CASSATTGVSGANVLTF.